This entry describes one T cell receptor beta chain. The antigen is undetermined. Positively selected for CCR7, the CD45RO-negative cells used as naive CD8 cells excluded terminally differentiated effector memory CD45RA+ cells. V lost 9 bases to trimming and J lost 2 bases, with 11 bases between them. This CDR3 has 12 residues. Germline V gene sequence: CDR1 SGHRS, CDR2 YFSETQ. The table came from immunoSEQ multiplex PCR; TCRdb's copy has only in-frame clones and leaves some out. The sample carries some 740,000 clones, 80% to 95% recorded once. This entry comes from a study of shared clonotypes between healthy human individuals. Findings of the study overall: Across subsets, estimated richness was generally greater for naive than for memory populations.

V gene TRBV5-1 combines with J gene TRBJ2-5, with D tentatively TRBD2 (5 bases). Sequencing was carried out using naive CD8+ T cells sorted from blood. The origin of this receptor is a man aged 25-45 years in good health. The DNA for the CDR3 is TGCGCCACCCATACTAGACAAGAGACCCAGTACTTC. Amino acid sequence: CATHTRQETQYF.